These T cell receptor beta chains were read from a single sample in a study of beta chain features in type 1 diabetes. Using immunoSEQ multiplex PCR, the repertoire was profiled, and TCRdb retains in-frame clones only, with some absent. The table records tens of thousands of clones, around 60% of them present only once. Sequences were obtained from stem cell memory CD4+ T cells from blood. The receptors come from a woman in her twenties or thirties with type 1 diabetes. Each CDR3 is given with its conserved first and last residue. The D gene is left open where the match is weak. Expanded clones get a size class; other rows say once, few or many, or leave the size out.

j_call d_call v_call clone_size cdr3_nt cdr3_aa
TRBJ1-1 - TRBV5-1 - TGCGCCAGCAGCTTCATGGACAGCCGGGACACTGAAGCTTTCTTT CASSFMDSRDTEAFF
TRBJ2-5 TRBD2 TRBV4-2 - TGTGCCAGCAGCCAAGACCGGGAGGGGAAAGAGACCCAGTACTTC CASSQDREGKETQYF
TRBJ2-7 TRBD1 TRBV19 - TGTGCCAGTAGTGGCGGACAGGGGGCCAACGAGCAGTACTTC CASSGGQGANEQYF
TRBJ2-7 TRBD2 TRBV2 - TGTGCCAGCAGTCAAAGACTAGCGGGAGCCACCGGCGAGCAGTACTTC CASSQRLAGATGEQYF
TRBJ2-1 - TRBV5-1 few TGCGCCAGCAGCTTGGACGTGGGGAGTGGTGAGCAGTTCTTC CASSLDVGSGEQFF
TRBJ2-1 TRBD2 TRBV30 - TGTGCCTGGAGTACCCTAGCGGGAGCGCAGTTCTTC CAWSTLAGAQFF
TRBJ2-7 TRBD1 TRBV11-3 - TGTGCCAGCAGCGCCGACAGGGATCGGCCCCAGTACTTC CASSADRDRPQYF
TRBJ1-1 - TRBV18 - TGTGCCAGCTCACCACCGAACGGGGGTAGCACTGAAGCTTTCTTT CASSPPNGGSTEAFF
TRBJ2-3 - TRBV14 few TGTGCCAGCAGCCAAGATTCGGGACTCTGGACAGATACGCAGTATTTT CASSQDSGLWTDTQYF
TRBJ2-5 - TRBV6-5 once TGTGCCAGCAGTGGGCAAGGAGCGGTTCGAGAGACCCAGTACTTC CASSGQGAVRETQYF
TRBJ2-3 - TRBV4-2 few TGTGCCAGCAGCCTACGAAAAGGGGGCACAGATACGCAGTATTTT CASSLRKGGTDTQYF
TRBJ1-3 TRBD1 TRBV23-1 - TGCGCCAGCAGTCACCGCAGACAGGGGACCAACTCTGGAAACACCATATATTTT CASSHRRQGTNSGNTIYF
TRBJ2-6 - TRBV7-9 few TGTGCCAGCACCAAACAGGGAACCCCTGGGGCCAACGTCCTGACTTTC CASTKQGTPGANVLTF
TRBJ1-4 - TRBV2 few TGTGCCAGCAGCTTAGCGGGGGAAAAACTGTTTTTT CASSLAGEKLFF
TRBJ2-5 - TRBV5-1 - TGCGCCAGCAGCTTGGATCAACAGGGTTCGGAGACCCAGTACTTC CASSLDQQGSETQYF
TRBJ2-7 TRBD2 TRBV7-2 - TGTGCCAGCAGCTTTGTAGCGGGAGGGTCTTACGAGCAGTACTTC CASSFVAGGSYEQYF
TRBJ1-2 - TRBV30 - TGTGCCTGTGCCCTCCGTGACAGCCGATTCTATGGCTACACCTTC CACALRDSRFYGYTF
TRBJ1-3 - TRBV2 - TGTGCCAGCAGTGAGGTAACCCGGTACTCTGGAAACACCATATATTTT CASSEVTRYSGNTIYF
TRBJ2-3 - TRBV10-2 - TGCGCCAGCAGTAATCGGGGTAGCACAGATACGCAGTATTTT CASSNRGSTDTQYF
TRBJ1-4 - TRBV2 - TGTGCCAGCAGCGAACAGGGATTCGATGAAAAACTGTTTTTT CASSEQGFDEKLFF
TRBJ2-1 TRBD2 TRBV5-4 - TGTGCCAGCAGCTTGGCTCTAGCGGGAGTCAATGAGCAGTTCTTC CASSLALAGVNEQFF
TRBJ2-7 TRBD2 TRBV19 - TGTGCCAGTAGTATGACTAGCGGGACCTTCTCCTACGAGCAGTACTTC CASSMTSGTFSYEQYF
TRBJ2-1 - TRBV9 - TGTGCCAGCAGCCCTGCGGTGAGCTCCTACAATGAGCAGTTCTTC CASSPAVSSYNEQFF
TRBJ1-1 - TRBV14 - TGTGCCAGCAGCCAAGACCAGGGTACCATGAACACTGAAGCTTTCTTT CASSQDQGTMNTEAFF
TRBJ2-1 - TRBV30 few TGTGCCTGGAGCGGGTTCTTTTCCTACAATGAGCAGTTCTTC CAWSGFFSYNEQFF
TRBJ1-5 TRBD1 TRBV28 - TGTGCCAGCAGCTTGGCGGGACAGGGGGCTCAGCCCCAGCATTTT CASSLAGQGAQPQHF
TRBJ2-5 TRBD2 TRBV7-7 - TGTGCTAGCAGCTTACTCGGACTAGCGGGAGTAGAGACCCAGTACTTC CASSLLGLAGVETQYF
TRBJ2-2 TRBD2 TRBV9 - TGTGCCAGCGGCCTAGCGGGGAACATCGGGGAGCTGTTTTTT CASGLAGNIGELFF
TRBJ1-5 - TRBV15 - TGTGCCACCAGCAGAACACCGCGACAGACGTATAGCAATCAGCCCCAGCATTTT CATSRTPRQTYSNQPQHF
TRBJ2-3 - TRBV28 - TGTGCCAGCAGTTCAACTATGGATACGCAGTATTTT CASSSTMDTQYF
TRBJ2-5 TRBD2 TRBV11-3 - TGTGCCAGCAGCCTAGCGGGAGGGCGGGAGACCCAGTACTTC CASSLAGGRETQYF
TRBJ2-1 - TRBV30 - TGTGCCTGGAGTCCGAGGGATGAGCAGTTCTTC CAWSPRDEQFF
TRBJ2-7 TRBD1 TRBV5-4 - TGTGCCAGCAGCTTGCCTGGACAGGGGGGCGAGCAGTACTTC CASSLPGQGGEQYF
TRBJ1-1 - TRBV18 - TGTGCCAGCTCACCATCCCACGGGGGAGACACTGAAGCTTTCTTT CASSPSHGGDTEAFF
TRBJ2-3 - TRBV28 - TGTGCCAGCAGTTTACCGTGGAGTAGCACAGATACGCAGTATTTT CASSLPWSSTDTQYF